Sequencing of this T cell receptor (beta chain) was carried out in a study of blood T cells in healthy people across ages. Study-wide results and caveats: The study found more naive CD4+ cells and higher diversity in long-lived than aged donors. Roughly linear declines in TCR beta diversity per million T cells occurred with age.

For this clonotype: What it recognizes is unknown.

With 0 bases removed from V and 6 bases from J, the gap between germline ends came to 12 bases. The CDR3 loop spans 15 amino acids. From germline, CDR1 is MGHRA and CDR2 YSYEKL. Primers used in a second PCR of roughly 7 to 11 cycles were a sample-barcoded 5' primer and a J-beta primer mix. Tagging of each cDNA molecule was performed by a template-switch adaptor with 12 random nucleotides. TCRdb re-called the 5' RACE reads through MiXCR, storing one row per CDR3 protein. The repertoire holds some 700,000 distinct CDR3 sequences, with roughly 47% as singletons. This TCR was recovered from a woman aged 55-69 years in good health. Source material: blood. This chain links TRBV4-1 with TRBJ2-4, with TRBD1 as a possible D gene (6 bases). CDR3 DNA: TGCGCCAGCAGCCAAGACGGGGACAACTCAAACATTCAGTACTTC. Its protein is CASSQDGDNSNIQYF.